The clone carrying this T cell receptor beta chain was observed a handful of times. Its specificity is not known. Being one base from a much bigger clone, this may be a read error. The data belong to a study of tumor and adjacent non-tumor tissue in lung cancer. Turning to the study itself: The cohort had about 12 adenocarcinoma, a couple of squamous cell and 1 small cell patients. Samples averaged roughly 4.4 million productive TCRbeta reads each.

Study results and caveats: Normal lung showed higher cumulative top 100 clone frequency than tumor.

This sample's RNA came from whole unsorted tissue. Distant lung tissue was collected more than 3 cm away from the tumor edge. This CDR3 is 13 amino acids long. Germline V gene lookup returns CDR1 SQVTM and CDR2 ANQGSEA. V was cut by 7 bases and J by 0 bases, with 12 bases left in between. The library came from three nested PCR rounds adapted from ARM-PCR protocols. TCRdb re-called the multiplex PCR reads through MiXCR, storing one row per CDR3 protein. The sample comprises tens of thousands of distinct CDR3 sequences, around 70% of which are singletons, and about a quarter rests with the top ten. The sequenced material came from distant non-tumor lung tissue. The rearrangement uses TRBV29-1 and TRBJ1-1; no reliable D call. The receptor's source is a woman aged 45-65 years with non-small cell lung cancer. This CDR3 reads CSDTRTVNTEAFF. The CDR3 DNA reads TGCAGCGATACAAGGACGGTGAACACTGAAGCTTTCTTT.